This note documents a single TCR beta chain sequence. This sample is part of a study of control samples from healthy donors and cancer patients. The protocol was immunoSEQ multiplex PCR, while the TCRdb copy is restricted to in-frame clones and leaves out a portion. The sample lists approximately 120,000 clones, around 89% occurring once. This CDR3 has 12 amino acids. Germline loops: CDR1 LNHNV, CDR2 YYDKDF (reference sequence). Trimming removed 1 base from V and 3 bases from J, with 3 bases in between. The origin of this receptor is a woman aged 45-65 years in good health. The V call is TRBV15, the J call TRBJ1-2; D is uncertain. Input material: blood. The CDR3 sequence is CATSRADYGYTF. CDR3 DNA sequence: TGTGCCACCAGCAGAGCGGACTATGGCTACACCTTC.